A single sample is the source of the 29 T cell receptor beta chains below, sequenced in a study of regulatory T cells in long-lasting Graves disease (dated by TCRdb to 2020 to 2022). Receptor amplification or capture employed multiplex PCR. The data were produced on an Illumina HiSeq 4000. To build TCR beta libraries, CDR3 regions were amplified by Arm-PCR using iRepertoire HTBI primers. Starting from the raw public reads, TCRdb applied fastp trimming at Q25, assembled clones with MiXCR and retained in-frame beta chains. Every CDR3 protein is listed once, alongside the most common genes and DNA of its rows. The table for this sample lists about 560,000 distinct CDR3 sequences; about 16% of them were counted only once. In total, the top ten clones hold around 11% of the sample. The time point label, read with the paper, signifies: newly diagnosed GD, antithyroid drugs for less than 3 months. For both TCR sequencing and RNA sequencing, RNA was extracted from PBMCs using TRIzol.

The data were also submitted as part of a second study, on T cells in Graves' hyperthyroidism and ophthalmopathy.

Sequencing used peripheral blood mononuclear cells (PBMCs), obtained at new diagnosis, from a patient treated with antithyroid drugs. The receptor set was obtained from a man aged 18 to 29 with Graves disease. Donor details come from another sample of the same person, matched by shared clones.

This clonotype appeared many times. Here the CDR3 reads CASSLRGLAGVIRGYTDTQYF. CDR3 sequence (DNA): TGTGCCAGCAGCCTTCGTGGACTAGCGGGAGTAATTAGAGGGTACACAGATACGCAGTATTTT. The chain uses TRBV3-1 and TRBJ2-3; 13 nucleotides line up with TRBD2. V dropped 4 bases and J dropped 2; count of bases not matched to a gene: 18. The CDR3 is 21 residues long. Germline loops: CDR1 LGHDT, CDR2 YNNKEL (reference sequence).

The J gene is TRBJ2-2, the V gene TRBV7-9, with 8 nucleotides matching TRBD2. V was pared by 4 bases and J by 3 bases, with 4 bases of the junction left unmatched. The CDR3 consists of 15 residues. Germline-derived CDR1 and CDR2 are SEHNR and FQNEAQ (reference sequence). The DNA for the CDR3 is TGTGCCAGCAGCTCCCTGCGGGAGGACACCGGGGAGCTGTTTTTT. Translation: CASSSLREDTGELFF.

V is TRBV29-1 and J is TRBJ1-1; a weak D match, TRBD1 (5 bases). Trimming left V 8 bases short and J 1 base short, with 17 bases between. CDR1 and CDR2 from the germline V gene are SQVTM and ANQGSEA. The CDR3 has 14 residues. In nucleotides, the CDR3 is TGCAGCATCGGGGGGTCACCGGGGAACACTGAAGCTTTCTTT. This codes for CSIGGSPGNTEAFF.

This clonotype was detected many times. The rearrangement uses TRBV7-6 and TRBJ2-1, with no clear D. Germline V CDR1 and CDR2: SGHVS, FNYEAQ. This CDR3 is 15 amino acids long. Trimming took off 1 base at V and 2 bases at J, with 9 bases between the two ends. The DNA for the CDR3 is TGTGCCAGCAGCTTAGTTCCCTTGGCCTACAATGAGCAGTTCTTC. It codes for CASSLVPLAYNEQFF.

This clonotype was seen a handful of times. This sequence joins TRBV2 and TRBJ1-6; TRBD1 agrees at 8 bases. Germline V gene data show CDR1 as SNHLY and CDR2 as FYNNEI. This CDR3 has 12 amino acids. Trimming cost V 11 bases and J 8 bases; bases outside gene matches: 5. The DNA for the CDR3 is TGTGCCGGACAGGGAGATGATTCACCCCTCCACTTT. Amino acid sequence: CAGQGDDSPLHF.

The chain combines TRBV20-1 with TRBJ1-2; 8 nucleotides agree with TRBD1. The CDR3 runs 15 residues. The V gene's germline CDR1 is DFQATT and CDR2 SNEGSKA (reference sequence). With V trimmed by 5 bases and J by 2 bases, 10 bases remained unmatched. This CDR3 reads CSAPDRVEKNYGYTF. The CDR3 region has the DNA TGCAGTGCTCCGGACAGGGTCGAGAAGAACTATGGCTACACCTTC.

This clonotype was observed a few times. V is TRBV28 and J is TRBJ2-7; D gene uncertain. The CDR3 spans 12 residues. Germline V gives CDR1 MDHEN, CDR2 SYDVKM. Trimming took off 5 bases at V and 5 bases at J, with 10 bases between the two ends. The CDR3 here is CASSPVRDEQYF. The CDR3 coding sequence is TGTGCCAGCAGTCCCGTCCGTGACGAGCAGTACTTC.

This clonotype showed up many times. J is TRBJ2-1 and V is TRBV3-1; TRBD2 might be the D (5 bases). The CDR3 has 15 residues. CDR1 is LGHDT and CDR2 is YNNKEL in the germline V gene (reference sequence). V lost 0 bases to trimming and J lost 9 bases, with 15 bases between them. DNA for the CDR3: TGTGCCAGCAGCCAAGATCCCGGGCTCGAGGGTGAGCAGTTCTTC. As protein: CASSQDPGLEGEQFF.

This clonotype was seen repeatedly, ten times or more. V gene TRBV7-9 combines with J gene TRBJ2-7; TRBD1 might be the D (5 bases). Germline V gene lookup returns CDR1 SEHNR and CDR2 FQNEAQ (reference sequence). CDR3 size: 11 residues. V dropped 4 bases and J dropped 5 bases, with 6 bases sitting between them. In DNA form, the CDR3 reads TGTGCCAGCAGCTGGACAAACGAGCAGTACTTC. It is translated as CASSWTNEQYF.

The CDR3: CASSQHRVTADTQYF. CDR3 bases: TGTGCCAGCAGCCAACACAGGGTCACAGCAGATACGCAGTATTTT. V gene TRBV14 combines with J gene TRBJ2-3; maybe TRBD1 (6 bases). V lost 2 bases to trimming and J lost 4 bases, with 13 bases between them. The CDR3 spans 15 residues. CDR1 and CDR2 from the germline V gene are SGHDN and FVKESK. Filled out from reference TRBV14 and TRBJ2-3, the complete variable domain reads EAGVTQFPSHSVIEKGQTVTLRCDPISGHDNLYWYRRVMGKEIKFLLHFVKESKQDESGMPNNRFLAERTGGTYSTLKVQPAELEDSGVYFCASSQHRVTADTQYFGPGTRLTVL.

Worth noting for this clonotype: A single base separates this from a much larger clone, so it may be a read error. CDR3 loop: CAGRVDYTDTQYF. The CDR3 DNA follows: TGTGCCGGCAGAGTGGACTACACAGATACGCAGTATTTT. V is TRBV12-3 or TRBV12-4 and J is TRBJ2-3, with a weak D call TRBD2 (6 bases). CDR3 length: 13 residues.

This clonotype was recorded at least ten times. The rearrangement joins TRBV5-1 to TRBJ2-1, with 11 bases identical to TRBD2. The CDR3 is 14 amino acids. The V segment lost 3 bases and the J segment 11 bases; nucleotides outside the gene matches: 7. From germline, CDR1 is SGHRS and CDR2 YFSETQ. The CDR3 bases are TGCGCCAGCAGCTCCTACGGGACTAGCGGAAAGCAGTTCTTC. Translation gives CASSSYGTSGKQFF.

CDR3 in DNA: TGTGCCAGCAGCGTAGGGGCGGGGAGCACAGATACGCAGTATTTT. It yields the protein CASSVGAGSTDTQYF. The J gene is TRBJ2-3, the V gene TRBV9; a possible D gene is TRBD2 (6 bases). The ends were cut back, 0 bases at V and 0 bases at J, with 8 bases in the middle. CDR3 length: 15 amino acids. Germline V CDR1 and CDR2: SGDLS, YYNGEE.

The chain carries TRBV29-1 and TRBJ1-2; 7 nucleotides match TRBD1. The germline V gene encodes CDR1 SQVTM and CDR2 ANQGSEA. CDR3 size: 13 residues. J was trimmed by 4 bases and V by 5 bases; bases with no gene match: 7. The CDR3 DNA sequence: TGCAGCGTTCCCAGCAGGGGGATCTATGGCTACACCTTC. It specifies CSVPSRGIYGYTF.

In its sample, this clonotype was seen a few times. V gene TRBV13 combines with J gene TRBJ2-7; 13 bases are a match to TRBD2. CDR3 length equals 16 residues. Looked up from germline, CDR1 is PRHDT and CDR2 is FYEKMQ (reference sequence). Unmatched junction bases numbered 9, after V lost 6 bases and J lost 4 bases. This CDR3 is CASSSRTSGSPYEQYF. The DNA for the CDR3 is TGTGCCAGCAGTTCCAGGACTAGCGGGAGTCCATACGAGCAGTACTTC.

This clonotype was seen ten or more times. The CDR3 region is CASSLDGTGGDTQYF. Here the CDR3 DNA reads TGTGCCAGCAGTTTAGACGGGACAGGGGGAGATACGCAGTATTTT. The chain is built from TRBV12-3 or TRBV12-4 and TRBJ2-3; 11 nucleotides match TRBD1. J lost 5 bases, V lost 1 base, and 2 bases had no gene match. CDR3 length: 15 residues.

This clonotype was observed at least ten times. The chain recombines TRBV30 with TRBJ1-1, with unresolved D. Trimming pared 0 bases from V and 4 bases from J, leaving 9 bases between. The CDR3 is 13 amino acids. Germline-derived CDR1 and CDR2 are GTSNPN and SVGIG (reference sequence). CDR3 amino acids: CAWSVTKFTEAFF. The CDR3, as DNA: TGTGCCTGGAGTGTAACTAAGTTCACTGAAGCTTTCTTT.

This clonotype was seen at least ten times. The J gene is TRBJ1-1, the V gene TRBV6-1; the D is unclear. With 2 bases removed from V and 5 bases from J, the gap between germline ends came to 12 bases. Germline V gene sequence: CDR1 MNHNS, CDR2 SASEGT. The CDR3 runs 14 residues. The CDR3: CASSEPRFSTEAFF. CDR3 coding DNA: TGTGCCAGCAGTGAACCCCGGTTTAGTACTGAAGCTTTCTTT.

The sample holds a few counts of this clonotype. The chain couples TRBV20-1 to TRBJ1-1, with 7 positions matching TRBD1. The germline CDR1 and CDR2 sequences are DFQATT and SNEGSKA (reference sequence). With V trimmed by 0 bases and J by 2 bases, 12 bases remained unmatched. The CDR3 runs 17 residues. This CDR3 reads CSARDPERRQGNTEAFF. The CDR3 nucleotides are TGCAGTGCTAGAGACCCCGAACGTCGACAGGGTAACACTGAAGCTTTCTTT.

This chain's CDR3 is CASSSLSGNEQFF. The CDR3 DNA is TGTGCCAGCAGTTCCCTCTCAGGCAATGAGCAGTTCTTC. The chain joins TRBV6-2 or TRBV6-3 to TRBJ2-1; no firm D call. Germline lookup yields CDR1 MNHEY and CDR2 SVGEGT. Trimming left V 4 bases short and J 6 bases short, with 10 bases between. The length of the CDR3 is 13 residues.

The table lists this clonotype with many counts. The chain is built from TRBV28 and TRBJ2-5, with D tentatively TRBD1 (5 bases). Germline V gene lookup returns CDR1 MDHEN and CDR2 SYDVKM. CDR3 length: 10 residues. Between the trimmed V and J ends, which lost 7 bases and 5 bases, there was a span of 5 bases. CDR3 in amino acids: CASTGETQYF. In DNA form, the CDR3 reads TGTGCCAGCACAGGGGAGACCCAGTACTTC. Full variable domain (remainder filled in from reference TRBV28 and TRBJ2-5): DVKVTQSSRYLVKRTGEKVFLECVQDMDHENMFWYRQDPGLGLRLIYFSYDVKMKEKGDIPEGYSVSREKKERFSLILESASTNQTSMYLCASTGETQYFGPGTRLLVL.

The rearrangement joins TRBV12-3 or TRBV12-4 to TRBJ2-3, with TRBD2 identical over 11 bases. V dropped 5 bases and J dropped 0; count of bases not matched to a gene: 4. This CDR3 spans 16 amino acids. CDR3 nucleotide sequence: TGTGCCAGCAGTCGAATAGCGGGGGGGAGCACAGATACGCAGTATTTT. As protein: CASSRIAGGSTDTQYF.

The gene calls are TRBV5-1 and TRBJ2-3, with TRBD2 as a possible D gene (6 bases). CDR1 SGHRS and CDR2 YFSETQ come from the germline V gene. The CDR3 length is 13 residues. V gave up 6 bases and J gave up 4 bases, with 12 bases separating them. The CDR3 spells CASKTSRSDTQYF. The CDR3, as DNA: TGCGCCAGCAAGACTAGTAGGTCAGATACGCAGTATTTT. The variable domain in full, completed from reference TRBV5-1 and TRBJ2-3, reads KAGVTQTPRYLIKTRGQQVTLSCSPISGHRSVSWYQQTPGQGLQFLFEYFSETQRNKGNFPGRFSGRQFSNSRSEMNVSTLELGDSALYLCASKTSRSDTQYFGPGTRLTVL.

Ten or more counts support this clonotype. This chain joins TRBV12-3 or TRBV12-4 and TRBJ2-1; 11 nucleotides align to TRBD2. J lost 2 bases, V lost 6 bases, and 3 bases had no gene match. The CDR3 consists of 15 residues. The CDR3 is CASRIAGGTYNEQFF. For the CDR3, the DNA is TGTGCCAGCAGGATAGCGGGAGGGACCTACAATGAGCAGTTCTTC.

The V call is TRBV14, the J call TRBJ2-5; TRBD2 might be the D (5 bases). The CDR3 contains 15 residues. Germline CDR1 SGHDN, CDR2 FVKESK. Trimming cost V 0 bases and J 5 bases, with 13 bases left between them. CDR3: CASSQEARRWETQYF. In DNA form, the CDR3 reads TGTGCCAGCAGCCAAGAAGCAAGGAGGTGGGAGACCCAGTACTTC.

Turning to this clonotype: One end of the junction is discordant with germline, which a read error may explain. This rearrangement joins TRBV9 to TRBJ2-3; unclear D gene. CDR1 SGDLS and CDR2 YYNGEE come from the germline V gene. The CDR3 sequence is 14 residues long. The CDR3 region is CASSGTSSTDTLYF. The CDR3, as DNA: TGTGCCAGCAGCGGAACGAGTAGCACAGATACGCTGTATTTT.

This clonotype was recorded a few times. The J gene is TRBJ2-7, the V gene TRBV5-6; 7 positions agree with TRBD1. This CDR3 spans 15 amino acids. Germline-derived CDR1 and CDR2 are SGHDT and YYEEEE. Germline trimming cut 0 bases from V and 1 base from J; bases unmatched to any gene: 4. The CDR3 bases are TGTGCCAGCAGCTTGGGGCCGGGACAGTCCTACGAGCAGTACTTC. It specifies CASSLGPGQSYEQYF.

This clonotype showed up just a few times. The chain has TRBV19 and TRBJ1-2, with a tentative D call TRBD1 (5 bases). This CDR3 region has 13 residues. The V end lost 5 bases, the J end lost 4 bases, and 11 bases lay between the germline ends. Germline lookup yields CDR1 LNHDA and CDR2 SQIVND (reference sequence). CDR3 sequence: CASSLAQGYGYTF. The CDR3 DNA follows: TGTGCCAGTAGTCTGGCCCAGGGCTATGGCTACACCTTC.

The sample holds many counts of this clonotype. The chain links TRBV5-1 to TRBJ1-1; tentative D call: TRBD1 (5 bases). The CDR3 consists of 16 residues. Germline-derived CDR1 and CDR2 are SGHRS and YFSETQ. V lost 2 bases, J lost 1 base, and 15 bases lay in between. CDR3 amino acids: CASSFGAGTANTEAFF. CDR3 nucleotide sequence: TGCGCCAGCAGCTTCGGAGCCGGGACCGCGAACACTGAAGCTTTCTTT.